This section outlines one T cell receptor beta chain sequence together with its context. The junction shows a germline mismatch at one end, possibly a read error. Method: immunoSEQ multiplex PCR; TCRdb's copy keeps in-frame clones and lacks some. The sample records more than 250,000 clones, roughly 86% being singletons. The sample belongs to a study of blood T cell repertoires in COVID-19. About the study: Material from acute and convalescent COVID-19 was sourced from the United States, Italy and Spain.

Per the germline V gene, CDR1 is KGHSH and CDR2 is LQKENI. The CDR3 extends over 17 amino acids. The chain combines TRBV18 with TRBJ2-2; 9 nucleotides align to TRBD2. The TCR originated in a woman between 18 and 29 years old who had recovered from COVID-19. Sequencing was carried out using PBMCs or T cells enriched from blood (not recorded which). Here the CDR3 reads CASSPPIGLANTGELFF. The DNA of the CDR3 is TGTGCCAGCTCACCACCTATAGGACTAGCGAATACCGGGGAGCTGTTTTTT. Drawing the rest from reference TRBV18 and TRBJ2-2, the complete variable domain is NAGVMQNPRHLVRRRGQEARLRCSPMKGHSHVYWYRQLPEEGLKFMVYLQKENIIDESGMPKERFSAEFPKEGPSILRIQQVVRGDSAAYFCASSPPIGLANTGELFFGEGSRLTVL.